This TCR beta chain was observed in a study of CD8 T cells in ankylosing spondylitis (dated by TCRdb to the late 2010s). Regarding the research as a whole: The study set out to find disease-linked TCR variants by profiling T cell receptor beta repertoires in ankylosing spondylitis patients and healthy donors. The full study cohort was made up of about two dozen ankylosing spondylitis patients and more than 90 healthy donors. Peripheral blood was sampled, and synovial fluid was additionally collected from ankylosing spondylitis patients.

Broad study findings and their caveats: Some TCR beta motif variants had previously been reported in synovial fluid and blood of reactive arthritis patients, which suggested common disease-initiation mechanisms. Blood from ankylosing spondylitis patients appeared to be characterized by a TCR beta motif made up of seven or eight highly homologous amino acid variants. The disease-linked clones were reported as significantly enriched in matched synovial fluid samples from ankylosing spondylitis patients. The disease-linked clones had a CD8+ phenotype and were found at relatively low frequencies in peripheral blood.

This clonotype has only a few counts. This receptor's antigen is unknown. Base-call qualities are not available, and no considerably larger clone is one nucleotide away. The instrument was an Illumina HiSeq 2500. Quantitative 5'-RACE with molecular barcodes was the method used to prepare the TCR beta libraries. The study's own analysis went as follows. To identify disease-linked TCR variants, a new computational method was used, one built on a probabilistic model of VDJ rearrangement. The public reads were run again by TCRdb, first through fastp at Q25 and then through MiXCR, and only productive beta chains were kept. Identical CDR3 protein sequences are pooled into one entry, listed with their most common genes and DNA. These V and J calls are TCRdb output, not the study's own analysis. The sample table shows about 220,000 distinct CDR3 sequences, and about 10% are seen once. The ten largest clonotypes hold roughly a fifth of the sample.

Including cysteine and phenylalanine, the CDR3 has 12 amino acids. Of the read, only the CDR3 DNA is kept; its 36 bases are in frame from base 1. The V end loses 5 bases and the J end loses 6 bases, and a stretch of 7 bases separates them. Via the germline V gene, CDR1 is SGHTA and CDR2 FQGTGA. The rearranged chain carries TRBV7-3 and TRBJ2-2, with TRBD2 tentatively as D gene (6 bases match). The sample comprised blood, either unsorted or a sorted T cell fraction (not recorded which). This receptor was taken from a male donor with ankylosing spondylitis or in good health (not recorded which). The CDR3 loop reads CASSPGAGELFF. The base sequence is TGTGCCAGCAGCCCGGGGGCCGGGGAGCTGTTTTTT.